This T cell receptor (beta chain) stems from a study of regulatory T cells in long-lasting Graves disease. Findings and limits, study-wide: TCR diversity in persistent Graves' patients was below that of newly diagnosed ones.

V lost 7 bases and J 0 bases, leaving 4 bases between the germline ends. From germline, CDR1 is SGHTS and CDR2 YDEGEE. This CDR3 is 11 amino acids long. Through Arm-PCR of CDR3 regions and iRepertoire HTBI primers, TCR beta libraries were built. Using its own MiXCR run on the multiplex PCR reads, TCRdb lists one record per CDR3 protein. In the table there are 560,000 or so distinct CDR3 sequences, roughly a sixth of which are singletons. This clonotype showed up many times. Antigen unknown. The time point is: newly diagnosed GD, antithyroid drugs for less than 3 months. Extracted PBMC RNA gave rise to the TCR library. This sample was also put to use in a study of T cells in Graves' hyperthyroidism and ophthalmopathy. From that study: Recently diagnosed hyperthyroidism of less than 2 months' duration affected patients aged 18 to 65. Every diagnosis used clinical symptoms, serum thyroxine and TRAb, thyroid ultrasound and orbital computed tomography.

V is TRBV5-8 and J is TRBJ2-5, with D unresolved. The specimen comprised peripheral blood mononuclear cells (PBMCs), sampled at new diagnosis, from a patient treated with antithyroid drugs. The source of this sequence is a man between 18 and 35 years old with Graves disease. CDR3 loop: CASGNQETQYF. CDR3 bases: TGTGCCAGCGGGAACCAAGAGACCCAGTACTTC.